This TCR beta chain was recorded in a study of blood T cell repertoires in COVID-19. On the study more broadly: Spain, Italy and the United States supplied samples that represented acute and convalescent COVID-19. In each case, the material was cDNA or gDNA derived from T cells, B-cell-depleted T cells, or PBMCs.

V was trimmed by 5 bases and J by 4 bases, leaving 21 bases between them. Germline CDR1 is LGHNA and CDR2 is YNFKEQ. The CDR3 is 17 amino acids. It was during active infection that Seattle patients were enrolled and then longitudinally followed. Measured with immunoSEQ multiplex PCR; TCRdb has only the in-frame clones, and not every one. This sample yields approximately 140,000 clones, of which about 88% are seen a single time; more than 2% belongs to the top ten. Sequencing was performed on peripheral blood. The TCR originated in a human donor with COVID-19, enrolled during active disease. The donor label of this sample is uncertain. The chain combines TRBV4-2 with TRBJ1-3, with D possibly TRBD1 on 6 matching bases. For the CDR3, the DNA is TGTGCCAGCAGCGCCCCGGAAGGCGGGGGCGACGGAAACACCATATATTTT. Protein: CASSAPEGGGDGNTIYF.